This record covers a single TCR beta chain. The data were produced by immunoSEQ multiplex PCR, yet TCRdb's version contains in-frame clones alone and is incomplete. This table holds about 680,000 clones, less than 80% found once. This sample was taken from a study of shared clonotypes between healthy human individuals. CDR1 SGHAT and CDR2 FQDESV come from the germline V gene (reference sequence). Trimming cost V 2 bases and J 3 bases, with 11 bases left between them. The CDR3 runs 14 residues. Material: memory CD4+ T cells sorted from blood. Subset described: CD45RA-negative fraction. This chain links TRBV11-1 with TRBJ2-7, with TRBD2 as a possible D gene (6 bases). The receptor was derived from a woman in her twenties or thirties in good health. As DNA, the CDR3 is TGTGCCAGCAGCTTATCCCGGGAGAGCTACGAGCAGTACTTC. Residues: CASSLSRESYEQYF.